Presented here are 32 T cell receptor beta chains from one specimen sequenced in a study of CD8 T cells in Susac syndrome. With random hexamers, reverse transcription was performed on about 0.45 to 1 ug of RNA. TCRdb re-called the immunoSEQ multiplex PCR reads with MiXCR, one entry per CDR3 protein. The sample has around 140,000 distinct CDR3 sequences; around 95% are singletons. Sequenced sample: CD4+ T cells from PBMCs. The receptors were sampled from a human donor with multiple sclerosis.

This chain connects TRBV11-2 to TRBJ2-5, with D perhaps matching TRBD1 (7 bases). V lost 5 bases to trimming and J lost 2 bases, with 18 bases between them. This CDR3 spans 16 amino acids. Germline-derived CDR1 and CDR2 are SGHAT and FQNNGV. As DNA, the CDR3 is TGTGCCAGCAGCCAACAACAGGGGAGGACACAAGAGACCCAGTACTTC. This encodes CASSQQQGRTQETQYF.

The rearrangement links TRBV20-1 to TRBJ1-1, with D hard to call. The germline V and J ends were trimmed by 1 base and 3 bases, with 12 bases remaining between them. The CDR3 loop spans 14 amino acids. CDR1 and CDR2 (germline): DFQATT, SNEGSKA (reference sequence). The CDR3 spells CSARVSASYTEAFF. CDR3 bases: TGCAGTGCTAGAGTATCAGCCAGTTACACTGAAGCTTTCTTT.

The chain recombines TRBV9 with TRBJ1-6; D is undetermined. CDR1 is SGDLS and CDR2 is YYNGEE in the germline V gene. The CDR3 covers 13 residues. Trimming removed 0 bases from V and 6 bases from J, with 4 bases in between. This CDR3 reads CASSVDSNSPLHF. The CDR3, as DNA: TGTGCCAGCAGCGTAGACAGTAATTCACCCCTCCACTTT.

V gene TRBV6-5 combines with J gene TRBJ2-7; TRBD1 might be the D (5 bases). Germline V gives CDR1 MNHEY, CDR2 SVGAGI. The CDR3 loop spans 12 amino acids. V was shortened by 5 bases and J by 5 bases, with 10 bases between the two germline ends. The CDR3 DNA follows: TGTGCCAGCAGTCAGGGCAGGCACGAGCAGTACTTC. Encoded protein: CASSQGRHEQYF.

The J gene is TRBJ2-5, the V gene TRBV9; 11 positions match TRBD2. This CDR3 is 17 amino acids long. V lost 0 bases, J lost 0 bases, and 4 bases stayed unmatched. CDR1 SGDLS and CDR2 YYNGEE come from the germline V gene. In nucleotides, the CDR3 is TGTGCCAGCAGCGTAGAGGCTAGCGGGAGGTACCAAGAGACCCAGTACTTC. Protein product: CASSVEASGRYQETQYF.

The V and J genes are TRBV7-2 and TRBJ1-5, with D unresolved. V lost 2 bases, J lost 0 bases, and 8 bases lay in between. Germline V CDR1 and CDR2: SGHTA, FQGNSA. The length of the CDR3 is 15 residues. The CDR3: CASSLRRGSNQPQHF. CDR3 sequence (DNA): TGTGCCAGCAGCTTAAGGAGAGGTAGCAATCAGCCCCAGCATTTT.

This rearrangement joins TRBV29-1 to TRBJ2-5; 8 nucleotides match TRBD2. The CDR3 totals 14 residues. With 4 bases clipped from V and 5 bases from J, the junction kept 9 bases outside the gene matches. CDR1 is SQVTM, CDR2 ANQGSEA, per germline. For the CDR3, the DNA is TGCAGCGTTGTGGCGGGAGGTGGGCTGGAGACCCAGTACTTC. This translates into CSVVAGGGLETQYF.

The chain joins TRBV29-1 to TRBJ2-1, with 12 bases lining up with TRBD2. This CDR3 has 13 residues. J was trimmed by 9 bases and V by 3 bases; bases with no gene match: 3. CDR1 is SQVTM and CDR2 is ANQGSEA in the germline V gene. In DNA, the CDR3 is TGCAGCGTTGATACTAGCGGGGGGCGTGAGCAGTTCTTC. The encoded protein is CSVDTSGGREQFF.

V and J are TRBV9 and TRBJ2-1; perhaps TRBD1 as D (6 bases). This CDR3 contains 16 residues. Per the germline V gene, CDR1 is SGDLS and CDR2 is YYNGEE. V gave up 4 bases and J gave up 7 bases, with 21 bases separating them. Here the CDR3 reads CASSTTPGTFGNEQFF. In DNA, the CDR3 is TGTGCCAGCAGCACCACCCCTGGGACATTTGGAAATGAGCAGTTCTTC. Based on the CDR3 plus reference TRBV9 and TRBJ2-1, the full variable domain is DSGVTQTPKHLITATGQRVTLRCSPRSGDLSVYWYQQSLDQGLQFLIQYYNGEERAKGNILERFSAQQFPDLHSELNLSSLELGDSALYFCASSTTPGTFGNEQFFGPGTRLTVL.

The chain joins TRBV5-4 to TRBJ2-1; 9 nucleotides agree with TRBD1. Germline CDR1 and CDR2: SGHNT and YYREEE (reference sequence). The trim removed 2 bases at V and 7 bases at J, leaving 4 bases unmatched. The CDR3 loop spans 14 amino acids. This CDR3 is CASSLGQGRNEQFF. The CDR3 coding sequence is TGTGCCAGCAGCTTAGGACAGGGGCGGAATGAGCAGTTCTTC.

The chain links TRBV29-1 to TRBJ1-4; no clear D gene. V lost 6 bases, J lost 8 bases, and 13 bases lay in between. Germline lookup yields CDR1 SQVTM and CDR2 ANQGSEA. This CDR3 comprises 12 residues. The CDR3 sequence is CSVRESSEKLFF. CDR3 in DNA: TGCAGCGTAAGGGAATCTTCCGAAAAACTGTTTTTT.

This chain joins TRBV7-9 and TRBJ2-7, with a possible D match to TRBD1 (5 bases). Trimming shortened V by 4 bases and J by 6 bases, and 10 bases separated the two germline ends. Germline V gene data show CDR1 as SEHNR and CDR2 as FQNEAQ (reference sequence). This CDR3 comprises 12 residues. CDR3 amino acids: CASSSTGAEQYF. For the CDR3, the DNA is TGTGCCAGCAGCTCCACAGGTGCCGAGCAGTACTTC.

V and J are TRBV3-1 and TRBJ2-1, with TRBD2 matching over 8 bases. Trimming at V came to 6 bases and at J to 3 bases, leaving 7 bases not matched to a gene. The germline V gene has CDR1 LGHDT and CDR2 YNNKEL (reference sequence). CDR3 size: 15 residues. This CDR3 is CASSRAGAIYNEQFF. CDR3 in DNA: TGTGCCAGCAGTCGAGCGGGGGCAATCTACAATGAGCAGTTCTTC.

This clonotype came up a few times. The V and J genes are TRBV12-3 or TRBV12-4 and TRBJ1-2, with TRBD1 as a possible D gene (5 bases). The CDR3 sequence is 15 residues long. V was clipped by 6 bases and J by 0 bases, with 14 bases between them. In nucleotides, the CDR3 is TGTGCCAGCAGCCAGACGGGACCTGCTAACTATGGCTACACCTTC. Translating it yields CASSQTGPANYGYTF.

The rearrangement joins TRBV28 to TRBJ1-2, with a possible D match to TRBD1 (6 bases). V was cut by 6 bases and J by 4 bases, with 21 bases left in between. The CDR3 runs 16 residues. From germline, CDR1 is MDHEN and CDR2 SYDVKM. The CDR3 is CASSSISDSLAYGYTF. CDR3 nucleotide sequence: TGTGCCAGCAGCTCCATTTCGGACAGTCTGGCCTATGGCTACACCTTC.

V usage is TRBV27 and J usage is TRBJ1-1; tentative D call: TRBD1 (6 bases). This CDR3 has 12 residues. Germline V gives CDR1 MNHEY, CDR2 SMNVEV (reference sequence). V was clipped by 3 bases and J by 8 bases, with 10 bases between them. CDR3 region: CASSFRQGEAFF. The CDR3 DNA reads TGTGCCAGCAGTTTCCGGCAGGGGGAAGCTTTCTTT.

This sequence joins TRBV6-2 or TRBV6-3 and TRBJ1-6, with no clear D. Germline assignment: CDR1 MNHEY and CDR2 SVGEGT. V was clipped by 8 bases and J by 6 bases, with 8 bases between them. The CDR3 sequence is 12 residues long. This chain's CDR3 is CASRIFNSPLHF. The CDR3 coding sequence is TGTGCCAGCCGGATCTTTAATTCACCCCTCCACTTT.

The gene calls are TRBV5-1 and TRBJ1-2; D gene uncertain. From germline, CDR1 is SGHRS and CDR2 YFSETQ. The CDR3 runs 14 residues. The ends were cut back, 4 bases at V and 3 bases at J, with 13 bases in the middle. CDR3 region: CASSPEGLDYGYTF. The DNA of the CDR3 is TGCGCCAGCAGCCCGGAAGGTTTAGACTATGGCTACACCTTC. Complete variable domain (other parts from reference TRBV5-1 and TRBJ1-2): KAGVTQTPRYLIKTRGQQVTLSCSPISGHRSVSWYQQTPGQGLQFLFEYFSETQRNKGNFPGRFSGRQFSNSRSEMNVSTLELGDSALYLCASSPEGLDYGYTFGSGTRLTVV.

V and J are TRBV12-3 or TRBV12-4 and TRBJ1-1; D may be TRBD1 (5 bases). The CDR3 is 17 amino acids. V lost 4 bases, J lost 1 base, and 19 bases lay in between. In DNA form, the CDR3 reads TGTGCCAGCAGTTCCGGGACCTGGTTAAGGGCGAACACTGAAGCTTTCTTT. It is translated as CASSSGTWLRANTEAFF.

The CDR3 region is CASKQDYEQYF. CDR3 DNA: TGTGCCAGCAAACAAGACTACGAGCAGTACTTC. The V and J genes are TRBV2 and TRBJ2-7; D unclear. The V end lost 7 bases, the J end lost 3 bases, and 7 bases lay between the germline ends. Germline CDR1 reads SNHLY; CDR2 reads FYNNEI. CDR3 size: 11 residues.

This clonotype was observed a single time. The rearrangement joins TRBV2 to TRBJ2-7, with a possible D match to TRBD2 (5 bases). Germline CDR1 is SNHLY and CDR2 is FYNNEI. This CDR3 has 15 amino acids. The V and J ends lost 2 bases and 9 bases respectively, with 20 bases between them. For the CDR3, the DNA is TGTGCCAGCAGTGAAACGTCTAGCCCCTATGTGCGGCAGTACTTC. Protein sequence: CASSETSSPYVRQYF.

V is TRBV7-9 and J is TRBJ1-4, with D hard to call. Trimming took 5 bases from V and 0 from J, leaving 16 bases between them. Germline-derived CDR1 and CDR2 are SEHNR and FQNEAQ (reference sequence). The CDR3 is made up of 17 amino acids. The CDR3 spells CASSPDYRVATNEKLFF. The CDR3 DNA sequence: TGTGCCAGCAGCCCCGACTACAGAGTTGCAACTAATGAAAAACTGTTTTTT.

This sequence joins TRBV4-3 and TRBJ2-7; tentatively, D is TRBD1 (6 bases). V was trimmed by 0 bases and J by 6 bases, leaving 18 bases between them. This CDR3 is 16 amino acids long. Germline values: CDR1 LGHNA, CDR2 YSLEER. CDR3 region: CASSQDRTTGRFEQYF. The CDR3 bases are TGCGCCAGCAGCCAAGACCGGACCACAGGGCGCTTCGAGCAGTACTTC.

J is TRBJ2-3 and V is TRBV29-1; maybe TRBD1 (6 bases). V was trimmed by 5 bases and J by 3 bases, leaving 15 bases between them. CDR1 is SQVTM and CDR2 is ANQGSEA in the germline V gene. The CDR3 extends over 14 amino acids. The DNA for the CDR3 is TGCAGCGTTTCCGGACAGCTCCTAACAGATACGCAGTATTTT. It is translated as CSVSGQLLTDTQYF.

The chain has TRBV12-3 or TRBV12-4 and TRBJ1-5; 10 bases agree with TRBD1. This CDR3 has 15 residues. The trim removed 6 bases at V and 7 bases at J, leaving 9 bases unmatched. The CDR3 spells CASSVPGQGKQPQHF. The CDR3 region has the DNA TGTGCCAGCAGCGTCCCGGGACAGGGGAAACAGCCCCAGCATTTT.

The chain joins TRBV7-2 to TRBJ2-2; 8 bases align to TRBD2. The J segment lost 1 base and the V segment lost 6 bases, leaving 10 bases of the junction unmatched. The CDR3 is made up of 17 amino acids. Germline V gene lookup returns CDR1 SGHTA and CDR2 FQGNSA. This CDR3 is CASRPFLAGRNTGELFF. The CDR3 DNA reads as TGTGCCAGCAGACCGTTCCTAGCGGGCAGGAACACCGGGGAGCTGTTTTTT.

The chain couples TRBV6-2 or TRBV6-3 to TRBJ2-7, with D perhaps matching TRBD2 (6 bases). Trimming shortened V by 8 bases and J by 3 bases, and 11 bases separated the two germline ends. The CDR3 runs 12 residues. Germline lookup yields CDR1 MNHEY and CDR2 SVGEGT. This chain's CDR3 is CASGRTSYEQYF. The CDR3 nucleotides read TGTGCCAGCGGGAGGACCAGCTACGAGCAGTACTTC.

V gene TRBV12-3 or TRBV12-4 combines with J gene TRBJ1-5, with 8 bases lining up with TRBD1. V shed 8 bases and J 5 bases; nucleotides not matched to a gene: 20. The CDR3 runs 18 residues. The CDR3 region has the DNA TGTGCCAGCGCACCGCCATTGAGGACAGGGAAGAGAGATCAGCCCCAGCATTTT. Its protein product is CASAPPLRTGKRDQPQHF.

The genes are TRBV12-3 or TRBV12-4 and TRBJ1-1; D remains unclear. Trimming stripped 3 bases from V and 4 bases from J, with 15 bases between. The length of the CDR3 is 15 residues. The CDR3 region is CASSFLRARGTEAFF. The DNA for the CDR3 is TGTGCCAGCAGTTTTCTGAGGGCGCGAGGCACTGAAGCTTTCTTT.

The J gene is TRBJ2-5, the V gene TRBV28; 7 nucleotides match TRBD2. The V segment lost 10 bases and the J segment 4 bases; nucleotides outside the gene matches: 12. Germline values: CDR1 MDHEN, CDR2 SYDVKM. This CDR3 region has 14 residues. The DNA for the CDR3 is TGTGCCACCGCTAGCGGAAGTACGATAGAGACCCAGTACTTC. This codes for CATASGSTIETQYF.

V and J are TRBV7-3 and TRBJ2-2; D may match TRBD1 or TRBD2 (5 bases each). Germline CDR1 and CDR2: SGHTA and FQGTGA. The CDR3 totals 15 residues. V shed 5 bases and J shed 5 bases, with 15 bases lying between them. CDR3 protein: CASSLRDVRTGELFF. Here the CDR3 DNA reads TGTGCCAGCAGCCTACGGGACGTTAGAACCGGGGAGCTGTTTTTT.

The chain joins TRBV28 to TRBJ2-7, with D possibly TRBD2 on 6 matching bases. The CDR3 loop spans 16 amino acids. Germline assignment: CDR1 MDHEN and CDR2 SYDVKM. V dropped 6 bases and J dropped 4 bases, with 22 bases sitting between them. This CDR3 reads CASRASGPGGEYEQYF. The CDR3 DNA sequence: TGTGCCAGCAGAGCCTCCGGGCCCGGGGGAGAATACGAGCAGTACTTC.